The 26 T cell receptor beta chains presented below share a single source sample, sequenced in a study of blood T cell repertoires in COVID-19. Profiled with immunoSEQ multiplex PCR; TCRdb holds only in-frame clones, not every one. The data contain approximately 49,000 clones, roughly 70% of them singletons. Specimen: peripheral blood. The receptor set was obtained from a woman aged 70-85 years with acute or convalescent COVID-19.

This clone occurred a few times. The CDR3 here is CASRVQGGGYTF. CDR3 coding DNA: TGTGCCAGCAGAGTACAGGGCGGTGGCTACACCTTC. This chain uses TRBV28 with TRBJ1-2; D may be TRBD1 (6 bases). The CDR3 length is 12 residues. Germline loops: CDR1 MDHEN, CDR2 SYDVKM. V was pared by 6 bases and J by 7 bases, with 12 bases between.

This chain connects TRBV6-5 to TRBJ2-3; 12 nucleotides align to TRBD1. Germline CDR1 is MNHEY and CDR2 is SVGAGI. J gave up 5 bases and V 1 base, and 4 bases lay outside the gene matches. This CDR3 contains 16 residues. CDR3 sequence (DNA): TGTGCCAGCAGTTACTACGGGACAGGGGGCGAAGATACGCAGTATTTT. This translates into CASSYYGTGGEDTQYF.

The chain carries TRBV5-4 and TRBJ1-1; 8 bases are a match to TRBD1. Trimming cost V 4 bases and J 6 bases; bases outside gene matches: 2. There are 12 residues in the CDR3. Germline CDR1 SGHNT, CDR2 YYREEE (reference sequence). This CDR3 is CASSGQGPEAFF. In DNA form, the CDR3 reads TGTGCCAGCAGCGGACAGGGACCTGAAGCTTTCTTT.

V is TRBV27 and J is TRBJ2-7; 13 bases match TRBD2. The ends lost 7 bases at V and 6 bases at J; junction bases unmatched: 6. CDR3 length equals 14 residues. Germline V lookup: CDR1 MNHEY, CDR2 SMNVEV (reference sequence). The CDR3 sequence is CASKRGLAGFEQYF. The CDR3 DNA reads TGTGCCAGCAAGAGGGGACTAGCGGGGTTCGAGCAGTACTTC.

The chain employs TRBV6-5 and TRBJ2-7, with 8 bases identical to TRBD1. This CDR3 spans 12 amino acids. With 7 bases clipped from V and 4 bases from J, the junction kept 3 bases outside the gene matches. Looked up from germline, CDR1 is MNHEY and CDR2 is SVGAGI. CDR3 in DNA: TGTGCCAGCACAGGGGGCAGTTACGAGCAGTACTTC. It yields the protein CASTGGSYEQYF.

In DNA form, the CDR3 reads TGCGCCAGCAGCTCCGGGACTCAAAGCACAGATACGCAGTATTTT. Residues: CASSSGTQSTDTQYF. V and J are TRBV5-1 and TRBJ2-3, with D tentatively TRBD2 (6 bases). The germline gives CDR1 SGHRS, CDR2 YFSETQ. The CDR3 contains 15 residues. The V end lost 3 bases, the J end lost 0 bases, and 11 bases lay between the germline ends.

V is TRBV11-2 and J is TRBJ2-1, with 9 bases aligning to TRBD2. The CDR3 sequence is 16 residues long. J was trimmed by 7 bases and V by 2 bases; bases with no gene match: 9. CDR1 and CDR2 (germline): SGHAT, FQNNGV. CDR3 sequence (DNA): TGTGCCAGCAGCTTAAGTGCGGGAGGGCCTTGGAATGAGCAGTTCTTC. Its translation: CASSLSAGGPWNEQFF.

This clone was picked up a small number of times. V and J are TRBV9 and TRBJ1-1; D is ambiguous. V was cut by 0 bases and J by 2 bases, with 5 bases left in between. The CDR3 spans 13 residues. Germline V gives CDR1 SGDLS, CDR2 YYNGEE. In nucleotides, the CDR3 is TGTGCCAGCAGCGTAGCGGGTAACACTGAAGCTTTCTTT. Its translation: CASSVAGNTEAFF.

This clone qualifies as medium-sized. The gene calls are TRBV3-1 (or the pseudogene TRBV3-2) and TRBJ1-6; TRBD1 aligns across 8 bases. The CDR3 loop spans 17 amino acids. The V gene's germline CDR1 is LGHDT and CDR2 YNNKEL (reference sequence). Trimming cost V 0 bases and J 9 bases; bases outside gene matches: 10. The CDR3 nucleotides are TGTGCCAGCAGCCAAGATGGCTTTCAGGGGGCGAGTTCACCCCTCCACTTT. Translated: CASSQDGFQGASSPLHF.

The rearrangement joins TRBV15 to TRBJ2-5, with D tentatively TRBD1 (6 bases). Trimming pared 6 bases from V and 0 bases from J, leaving 11 bases between. Germline V gives CDR1 LNHNV, CDR2 YYDKDF (reference sequence). The CDR3 runs to 14 residues. DNA for the CDR3: TGTGCCACCAGACAAGGACAGAACCAAGAGACCCAGTACTTC. It specifies CATRQGQNQETQYF. Together with reference TRBV15 and TRBJ2-5, the CDR3 gives the full variable domain: DAMVIQNPRYQVTQFGKPVTLSCSQTLNHNVMYWYQQKSSQAPKLLFHYYDKDFNNEADTPDNFQSRRPNTSFCFLDIRSPGLGDTAMYLCATRQGQNQETQYFGPGTRLLVL.

J is TRBJ1-2 and V is TRBV28; no firm D call. Germline V gene data show CDR1 as MDHEN and CDR2 as SYDVKM. V was pared by 5 bases and J by 5 bases, with 9 bases between. The CDR3 is made up of 12 amino acids. CDR3 nucleotide sequence: TGTGCCAGCAGTAGGGAGGTATATGGCTACACCTTC. Its protein product is CASSREVYGYTF.

V and J are TRBV14 and TRBJ2-7; 11 bases agree with TRBD2. CDR3 size: 19 residues. Germline values: CDR1 SGHDN, CDR2 FVKESK. The junction had 15 bases not matched to a gene; V was cut back by 2 bases and J by 3 bases. CDR3 amino acids: CASSQSDRLLLAGDYEQYF. The CDR3, as DNA: TGTGCCAGCAGCCAATCGGACCGACTCTTACTAGCGGGAGACTACGAGCAGTACTTC.

This clone was counted a single time. The gene calls are TRBV2 and TRBJ1-1; D is unclear. CDR1 is SNHLY and CDR2 is FYNNEI in the germline V gene. The CDR3 contains 14 residues. V gave up 1 base and J gave up 0 bases, with 6 bases separating them. CDR3 coding DNA: TGTGCCAGCAGTGAAGACACTATGAACACTGAAGCTTTCTTT. Translation gives CASSEDTMNTEAFF. Based on the CDR3 plus reference TRBV2 and TRBJ1-1, the full variable domain is EPEVTQTPSHQVTQMGQEVILRCVPISNHLYFYWYRQILGQKVEFLVSFYNNEISEKSEIFDDQFSVERPDGSNFTLKIRSTKLEDSAMYFCASSEDTMNTEAFFGQGTRLTVV.

The chain recombines TRBV27 with TRBJ2-7, with 10 bases matching TRBD2. V trimming: 7 bases; J trimming: 3 bases; junction bases outside the gene matches: 6. This CDR3 is 14 amino acids long. The germline CDR1 and CDR2 sequences are MNHEY and SMNVEV (reference sequence). The CDR3 DNA reads as TGTGCCAGCAAAGGACTAGCGGCTTTCTACGAGCAGTACTTC. Amino acid sequence: CASKGLAAFYEQYF.

The chain joins TRBV28 to TRBJ2-3; D is perhaps TRBD1 (6 bases). V lost 5 bases, J lost 1 base, and 13 bases lay in between. Germline V CDR1 and CDR2: MDHEN, SYDVKM. The CDR3 contains 15 residues. The DNA for the CDR3 is TGTGCCAGCAGTACGGCAGGGGCCGGCACAGATACGCAGTATTTT. It codes for CASSTAGAGTDTQYF.

The chain links TRBV5-4 to TRBJ2-5; 8 bases are shared with TRBD2. The CDR3 extends over 17 amino acids. The germline V gene has CDR1 SGHNT and CDR2 YYREEE (reference sequence). V shed 4 bases, J shed 3 bases, and the junction held 14 bases outside the gene matches. CDR3 protein: CASSPLASGSRKETQYF. The CDR3 region has the DNA TGTGCCAGCAGCCCGTTAGCCAGCGGGAGCCGTAAAGAGACCCAGTACTTC.

This clone occurred a few times. The rearrangement joins TRBV25-1 to TRBJ1-2; no firm D call. V was pared by 3 bases and J by 2 bases, with 7 bases between. Germline assignment: CDR1 MGHDK and CDR2 SYGVNS. The CDR3 consists of 13 residues. The CDR3 sequence: CASSEGSNYGYTF. The CDR3 DNA reads as TGTGCCAGCAGTGAGGGCAGCAACTATGGCTACACCTTC.

The gene calls are TRBV6-4 and TRBJ2-5, with TRBD2 matching 14 bases. J lost 0 bases, V lost 0 bases, and 6 bases had no gene match. Germline CDR1 MRHNA, CDR2 SNTAGT. The CDR3 runs to 19 residues. The CDR3 DNA sequence: TGTGCCAGCAGTGACTCCTGGACTAGCGGGGGGATGTACCAAGAGACCCAGTACTTC. Amino acid sequence: CASSDSWTSGGMYQETQYF.

V gene TRBV4-1 combines with J gene TRBJ2-3; TRBD1 is a possible D gene (7 bases). In germline, CDR1 is MGHRA, CDR2 YSYEKL. The CDR3 has 16 residues. V was pared by 0 bases and J by 6 bases, with 16 bases between. CDR3 amino acids: CASSQEYAGGMDTQYF. The CDR3 nucleotides read TGCGCCAGCAGCCAAGAATATGCAGGGGGGATGGATACGCAGTATTTT.

The chain employs TRBV6-1 and TRBJ1-5, with D maybe TRBD1 (5 bases). The V and J ends lost 2 bases and 7 bases respectively, with 15 bases between them. Germline lookup yields CDR1 MNHNS and CDR2 SASEGT. CDR3 length equals 15 residues. The CDR3 protein is CASSERGAVSQPQHF. CDR3 coding DNA: TGTGCCAGCAGTGAAAGGGGCGCCGTCAGCCAGCCCCAGCATTTT.

This clone has only a few counts. The rearrangement joins TRBV10-3 to TRBJ1-6; D not resolved. CDR1 ENHRY and CDR2 SYGVKD come from the germline V gene. V was shortened by 4 bases and J by 7 bases, with 5 bases between the two germline ends. This CDR3 spans 12 amino acids. CDR3 region: CAISGLNSPLHF. CDR3 DNA: TGTGCCATCAGTGGGCTGAATTCACCCCTCCACTTT.

This chain connects TRBV27 to TRBJ2-1; the D gene is possibly TRBD2 (5 bases). The CDR3 consists of 17 residues. Germline V gene data show CDR1 as MNHEY and CDR2 as SMNVEV (reference sequence). V shed 2 bases and J shed 8 bases, with 22 bases lying between them. This CDR3 is CASSLIPLAWGFDEQFF. CDR3 in DNA: TGTGCCAGCAGTTTAATCCCTTTAGCGTGGGGATTTGATGAGCAGTTCTTC.

The V and J genes are TRBV18 and TRBJ2-3, with D maybe TRBD2 (5 bases). V gave up 2 bases and J gave up 0 bases, with 12 bases separating them. This CDR3 spans 16 amino acids. CDR1 and CDR2 (germline): KGHSH, LQKENI. As DNA, the CDR3 is TGTGCCAGCTCACCATACCCAGGAGGTAGCACAGATACGCAGTATTTT. This encodes CASSPYPGGSTDTQYF.

The V and J genes are TRBV19 and TRBJ1-1; a possible D gene is TRBD1 (6 bases). CDR1 LNHDA and CDR2 SQIVND come from the germline V gene (reference sequence). V lost 5 bases to trimming and J lost 4 bases, with 17 bases between them. There are 15 residues in the CDR3. The CDR3 region is CASSLYRAVGTEAFF. The CDR3 coding sequence is TGTGCCAGTAGTCTCTACAGGGCGGTGGGCACTGAAGCTTTCTTT.

This clone has a count of ten or more. At one end, the junction sequence differs from germline, possibly due to a read error. The genes are TRBV10-3 and TRBJ2-5; 9 bases map to TRBD1. CDR1 ENHRY and CDR2 SYGVKD come from the germline V gene. There are 16 residues in the CDR3. CDR3 residues: CATSVGTGLWTETQYF. CDR3 nucleotides: TGTGCCACCAGTGTCGGGACAGGGTTATGGACAGAGACCCAGTACTTC.

This clone is a singleton in its sample. The chain uses TRBV19 and TRBJ2-2; 7 bases line up with TRBD1. The V gene's germline CDR1 is LNHDA and CDR2 SQIVND (reference sequence). V trimming: 4 bases; J trimming: 7 bases; junction bases outside the gene matches: 3. The CDR3 contains 13 residues. The CDR3 DNA is TGTGCCAGTAGTACCGACAGGGTCGGGGAGCTGTTTTTT. Translating it yields CASSTDRVGELFF.